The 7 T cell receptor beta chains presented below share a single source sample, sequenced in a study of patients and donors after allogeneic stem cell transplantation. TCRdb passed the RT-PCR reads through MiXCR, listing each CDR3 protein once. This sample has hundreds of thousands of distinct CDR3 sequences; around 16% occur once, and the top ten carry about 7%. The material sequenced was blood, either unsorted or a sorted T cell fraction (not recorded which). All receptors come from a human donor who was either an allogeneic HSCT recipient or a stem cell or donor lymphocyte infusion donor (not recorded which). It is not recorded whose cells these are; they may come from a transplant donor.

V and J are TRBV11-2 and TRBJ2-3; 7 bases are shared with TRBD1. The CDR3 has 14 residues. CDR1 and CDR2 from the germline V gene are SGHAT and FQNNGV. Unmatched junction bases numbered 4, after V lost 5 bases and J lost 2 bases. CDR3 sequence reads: CASSPTGSTDTQYF. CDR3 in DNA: TGTGCCAGCAGCCCGACAGGGTCCACAGATACGCAGTATTTT. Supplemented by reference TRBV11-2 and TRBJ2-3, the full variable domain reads EAGVAQSPRYKIIEKRQSVAFWCNPISGHATLYWYQQILGQGPKLLIQFQNNGVVDDSQLPKDRFSAERLKGVDSTLKIQPAKLEDSAVYLCASSPTGSTDTQYFGPGTRLTVL.

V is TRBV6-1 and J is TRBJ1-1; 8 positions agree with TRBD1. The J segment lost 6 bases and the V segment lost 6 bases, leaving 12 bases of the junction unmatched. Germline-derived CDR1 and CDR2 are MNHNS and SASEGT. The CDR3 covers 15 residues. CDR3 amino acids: CASSPSPDRVAEAFF. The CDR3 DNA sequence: TGTGCCAGCAGCCCATCTCCGGACAGGGTAGCTGAAGCTTTCTTT.

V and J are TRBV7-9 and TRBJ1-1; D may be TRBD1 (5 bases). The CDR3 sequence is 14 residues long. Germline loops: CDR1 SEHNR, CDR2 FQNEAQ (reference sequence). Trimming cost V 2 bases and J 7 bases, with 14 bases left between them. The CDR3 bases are TGTGCCAGCAGCTTAAGGTATACAGGTAGTGAAGCTTTCTTT. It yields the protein CASSLRYTGSEAFF.

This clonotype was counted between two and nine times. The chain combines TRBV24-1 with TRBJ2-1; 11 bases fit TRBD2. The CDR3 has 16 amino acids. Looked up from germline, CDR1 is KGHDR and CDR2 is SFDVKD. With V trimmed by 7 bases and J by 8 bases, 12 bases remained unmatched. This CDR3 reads CATRRGELAGDHEQFF. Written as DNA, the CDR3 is TGTGCCACCAGACGAGGCGAACTAGCGGGAGACCATGAGCAGTTCTTC.

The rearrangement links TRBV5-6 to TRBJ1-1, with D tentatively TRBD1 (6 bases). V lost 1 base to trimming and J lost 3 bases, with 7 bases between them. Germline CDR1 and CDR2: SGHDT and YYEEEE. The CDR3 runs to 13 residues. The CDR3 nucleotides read TGTGCCAGCAGCTTGCAGGGGTACACTGAAGCTTTCTTT. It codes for CASSLQGYTEAFF.

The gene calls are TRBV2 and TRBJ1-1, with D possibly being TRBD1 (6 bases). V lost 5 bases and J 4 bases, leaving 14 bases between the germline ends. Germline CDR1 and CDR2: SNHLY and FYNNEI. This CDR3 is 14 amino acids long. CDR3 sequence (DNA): TGTGCCAGCAGTACAGGGTGGGTTGGCACTGAAGCTTTCTTT. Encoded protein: CASSTGWVGTEAFF.

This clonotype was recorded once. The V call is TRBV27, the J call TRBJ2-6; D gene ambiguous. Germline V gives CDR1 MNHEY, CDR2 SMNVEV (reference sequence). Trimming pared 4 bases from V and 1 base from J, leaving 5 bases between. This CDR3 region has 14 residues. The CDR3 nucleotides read TGTGCCAGCAGTTGGGGATCTGGGGCCAACGTCCTGACTTTC. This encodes CASSWGSGANVLTF.